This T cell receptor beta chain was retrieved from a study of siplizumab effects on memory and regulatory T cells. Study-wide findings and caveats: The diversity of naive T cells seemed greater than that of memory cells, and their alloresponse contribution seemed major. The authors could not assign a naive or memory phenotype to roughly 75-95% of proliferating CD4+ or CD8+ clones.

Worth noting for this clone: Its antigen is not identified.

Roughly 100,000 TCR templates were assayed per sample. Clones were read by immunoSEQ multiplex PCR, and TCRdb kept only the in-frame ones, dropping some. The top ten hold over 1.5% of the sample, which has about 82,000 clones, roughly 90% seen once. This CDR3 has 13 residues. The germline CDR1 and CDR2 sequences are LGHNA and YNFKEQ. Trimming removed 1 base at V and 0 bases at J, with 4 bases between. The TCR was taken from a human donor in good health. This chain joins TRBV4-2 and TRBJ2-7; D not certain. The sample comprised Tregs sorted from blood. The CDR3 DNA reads TGTGCCAGCAGCCAAGTTAGCTCCTACGAGCAGTACTTC. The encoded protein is CASSQVSSYEQYF.